A selection of T cell receptor beta chains follows, all from one sample in a study of CXCR3-negative and CXCR3-positive naive CD8 T cells. Using the 5' RACE reads, TCRdb records one entry per CDR3 protein without DNA. The table counts a few thousand distinct CDR3 sequences; under 1.5% lies in the top ten. Sequenced input: naive CXCR3- CD8+ T cells from blood. The receptors originated from a human donor in good health. Some clones in this sample may be carry-over from other donors' samples. CDR3s include the opening cysteine and the closing phenylalanine or tryptophan. Each record gives: V gene, J gene, clone size, CDR3 protein. Size is omitted from some rows. Given values are once, few, many or a class for expanded clones.

TRBV7-9,TRBJ1-1,medium-sized,CASSLGGRNTEAFF
TRBV29-1,TRBJ2-1,medium-sized,CSVLPGGSYNEQFF
TRBV6-2/TRBV6-3,TRBJ2-1,medium-sized,CASTDYRSSYNEQFF
TRBV9,TRBJ2-1,medium-sized,CASSVRGESYNEQFF
TRBV28,TRBJ2-4,NA,CASSLLGRRGDIQYF
TRBV20-1,TRBJ2-1,medium-sized,CSAIRLGSSYNEQFF
TRBV4-3,TRBJ1-1,NA,CASSQEAYTEAFF
TRBV29-1,TRBJ2-5,NA,CSVGDGASLETQYF
TRBV15,TRBJ2-1,medium-sized,CATSRDLGSGGSLFF
TRBV19,TRBJ2-3,NA,CASSPRTQTTDTQYF
TRBV20-1,TRBJ1-5,medium-sized,CSARVWGANQPQHF
TRBV28,TRBJ2-1,NA,CASSSPWGRDSTYNEQFF
TRBV20-1,TRBJ2-7,medium-sized,CSARIISSGEWSYEQYF
TRBV7-2,TRBJ2-3,medium-sized,CASSVPTSGRAKDTQYF
TRBV15,TRBJ2-7,medium-sized,CATSRTRRGRVGYEQYF
TRBV30,TRBJ2-5,NA,CAFGQGRGETQYF
TRBV7-2,TRBJ2-7,NA,CASRMPGLSYEQYF
TRBV13,TRBJ1-4,medium-sized,CASTGTGGREKLFF
TRBV29-1,TRBJ2-7,medium-sized,CSVEDSDSYEQYF
TRBV29-1,TRBJ2-1,medium-sized,CSVFSAYSYNEQFF
TRBV20-1,TRBJ2-7,medium-sized,CSAREYRDRAGEQYF
TRBV6-5,TRBJ1-1,NA,CASSYTGGTEAFF
TRBV21-1,TRBJ2-7,NA,CASSKALKQRVYEQYF
TRBV28,TRBJ2-7,NA,CASNPWGYEQYF
TRBV20-1,TRBJ2-7,medium-sized,CSARDGESYEQYF
TRBV29-1,TRBJ2-7,NA,CSVAGTSGTPYEQYF
TRBV28,TRBJ2-7,medium-sized,CASSWVGPTYEQYF
TRBV29-1,TRBJ2-3,NA,CSVDLQGASTDTQYF
TRBV9,TRBJ1-2,NA,CASSGRLVSGYGYTF
TRBV5-1,TRBJ1-1,NA,CASSWTVNTEAFF
TRBV2,TRBJ2-7,NA,CASSELQGAFEQYF
TRBV29-1,TRBJ1-1,NA,CSVEQNTEAFF
TRBV23-1,TRBJ1-1,NA,CASAQGPMNTEAFF
TRBV6-6,TRBJ1-2,NA,CASSYPTGRHYGYTF
TRBV7-2,TRBJ2-2,medium-sized,CASSPLGGGTGELFF
TRBV28,TRBJ2-7,NA,CASESGRGWSYEQYF
TRBV29-1,TRBJ2-5,NA,CSVERPSGSRGETQYF
TRBV12-3/TRBV12-4,TRBJ1-2,NA,CASQFSPPRGFYGYTF
TRBV2,TRBJ2-2,NA,CATQPDYSNTGELFF
TRBV29-1,TRBJ2-7,medium-sized,CSATTSGASYEQYF
TRBV6-2/TRBV6-3,TRBJ1-2,NA,CASRRAYGYTF
TRBV15,TRBJ2-1,medium-sized,CATARQGESNEQFF
TRBV20-1,TRBJ2-7,medium-sized,CSARDLGRGSYEQYF
TRBV23-1,TRBJ2-5,NA,CASGTQGRETQYF
TRBV29-1,TRBJ2-1,NA,CSVLLAGFNEQFF
TRBV12-5,TRBJ2-7,NA,CASGTGSYEQYF
TRBV13,TRBJ2-1,NA,CASSSGTETITF
TRBV7-8,TRBJ2-7,NA,CASSPSRASGRRSYEQYF
TRBV20-1,TRBJ2-1,NA,CSAQRGISYNEQYF
TRBV29-1,TRBJ2-7,NA,CSVDGDSSYEQYF
TRBV6-6,TRBJ1-1,NA,CASSYGKEGTEAFF
TRBV15,TRBJ1-2,NA,CATSRGQGDYGYTF
TRBV20-1,TRBJ1-1,medium-sized,CSARVGGPEAFF
TRBV28,TRBJ1-6,NA,CASSRQESYNSPLHF
TRBV14,TRBJ2-7,medium-sized,CASSQAGSGPEQYF
TRBV2,TRBJ2-7,medium-sized,CASSGGLAGVVTQPYEQYF
TRBV6-6,TRBJ2-1,medium-sized,CASSYRTGFDNEQFF